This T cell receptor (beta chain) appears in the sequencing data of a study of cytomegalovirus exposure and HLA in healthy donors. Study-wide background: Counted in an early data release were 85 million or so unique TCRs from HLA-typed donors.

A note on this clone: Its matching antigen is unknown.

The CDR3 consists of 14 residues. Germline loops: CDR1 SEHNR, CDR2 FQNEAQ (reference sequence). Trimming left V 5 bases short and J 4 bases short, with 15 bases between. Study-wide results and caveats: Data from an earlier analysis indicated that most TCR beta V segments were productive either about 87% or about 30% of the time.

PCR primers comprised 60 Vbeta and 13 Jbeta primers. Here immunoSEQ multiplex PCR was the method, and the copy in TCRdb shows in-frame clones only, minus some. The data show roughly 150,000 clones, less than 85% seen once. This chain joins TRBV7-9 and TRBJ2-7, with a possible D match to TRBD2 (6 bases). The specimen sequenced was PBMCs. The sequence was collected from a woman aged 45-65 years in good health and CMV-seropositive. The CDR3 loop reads CASSTLEGRYEQYF. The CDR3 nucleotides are TGTGCCAGCAGCACCCTGGAGGGCAGGTACGAGCAGTACTTC.